These T cell receptor beta chains were read from a single sample in a study of graft-versus-host responses after intestinal transplantation. Only in-frame clones appear in the TCRdb table, and some are missing; sequencing was by immunoSEQ multiplex PCR. The sample records 5,600 or so clones, over 55% being singletons. Material: ileum tissue, obtained around 260 days after intestinal transplant. These receptors originate from a human patient who received an intestinal transplant, so some T cells may come from the graft donor. Each CDR3 is given with its conserved first and last residue. The D gene is left open where the match is weak. Clone size appears in some rows only: once, few, many, or a class for an expanded clone.

v_call,d_call,clone_size,j_call,cdr3_nt,cdr3_aa
TRBV4-1,-,few,TRBJ1-6,TGCGCCAGCAGCCGAAAGACAGAGTATAATTCACCCCTCCACTTT,CASSRKTEYNSPLHF
TRBV11-3,TRBD2,-,TRBJ2-1,TGTGCCAGCAGCGCAGCCGGGACTAGCGGGGGGGCCCTGAATGAGCAGTTCTTC,CASSAAGTSGGALNEQFF
TRBV2,-,-,TRBJ2-7,TGTGCCAGCAGTGAAAGCGTCTATCTAAGCGAGCAGTACTTC,CASSESVYLSEQYF
TRBV7-2,TRBD2,-,TRBJ2-7,TGTGCCAGCAGCATGCGACTAGCGGGTTACGAGCAGTACTTC,CASSMRLAGYEQYF
TRBV5-4,-,-,TRBJ1-1,TGTGCCAGCAGCTCCCCCGGGACAATGCACGAAGCTTTCTTT,CASSSPGTMHEAFF
TRBV5-1,TRBD1,-,TRBJ2-2,TGCGCCAGCAGCGCATCGACAGGGATCGACACCGGGGAGCTGTTTTTT,CASSASTGIDTGELFF
TRBV29-1,-,-,TRBJ2-1,TGCAGCGTTGAAGATACGGTCAATGAGCAGTTCTTC,CSVEDTVNEQFF
TRBV7-9,-,-,TRBJ1-4,TGTGCCAGCAGCTTACACAGGTTTTCAGAAAAACTGTTTTTT,CASSLHRFSEKLFF
TRBV28,-,-,TRBJ1-3,TGTGCCAGCAGTGAAACAGGGCCTTCTGGAAACACCATATATTTT,CASSETGPSGNTIYF
TRBV4-2,-,-,TRBJ2-7,TGTGCCAGCAGCCAAGATGATGGGGGGAGCTCCTACGAGCAGTACTTC,CASSQDDGGSSYEQYF
TRBV28,-,-,TRBJ2-7,TGTGCCAGCAGTGGTAGCGGATACTCCTACGAGCAGTACTTC,CASSGSGYSYEQYF
TRBV4-3,-,-,TRBJ2-7,TGCGCCAGTATCAAGTCGTCTATAAGCTCCTACGAGCAGTACTTC,CASIKSSISSYEQYF
TRBV9,-,-,TRBJ2-2,TGTGCCAGCAGCTCCTACTTCACCGGGGAGCTGTTTTTT,CASSSYFTGELFF
TRBV30,-,few,TRBJ1-2,TGTGCCTGCCGTGGAGGGAGGCTCGCCTATGGCTACACCTTC,CACRGGRLAYGYTF
TRBV27,-,-,TRBJ2-1,TGTGCCAGCAGTCTCACTAGTCGGTATGAGCAGTTCTTC,CASSLTSRYEQFF
TRBV6-6,-,once,TRBJ2-1,TGTGCCAGCAGTTACTATGTCGGGAATGAGCAGTTCTTC,CASSYYVGNEQFF
TRBV9,TRBD2,-,TRBJ2-3,TGTGCCAGCAGCTCCTCGACTAGCGGGGGGTCCGCCTACACAGATACGCAGTATTTT,CASSSSTSGGSAYTDTQYF
TRBV11-2,-,few,TRBJ2-7,TGTGCCAGCAGCTTATCTTTCTCCTACGAGCAGTACTTC,CASSLSFSYEQYF
TRBV4-2,TRBD1,-,TRBJ1-4,TGTGCCAGCAGCCAAGATCTTGGGACAGGAAATGAAAAACTGTTTTTT,CASSQDLGTGNEKLFF
TRBV7-8,-,-,TRBJ1-1,TGTGCCAGCAGCAGGGGGTTCGGTACTGAAGCTTTCTTT,CASSRGFGTEAFF
TRBV19,-,-,TRBJ2-7,TGTGCCAGTAGTATAATATGGGGGCCATACGAGCAGTACTTC,CASSIIWGPYEQYF
TRBV5-6,-,-,TRBJ2-1,TGTGCCAGCAGCTTGGAGGGAGATTACAATGAGCAGTTCTTC,CASSLEGDYNEQFF
TRBV30,-,-,TRBJ2-3,TGTGCCTGGAGCCCCGGCGGGCCAGATACGCAGTATTTT,CAWSPGGPDTQYF
TRBV7-9,-,-,TRBJ2-6,TGTGCCAGCAGCCGAACAGTAGCTGGGGCCAACGTCCTGACTTTC,CASSRTVAGANVLTF
TRBV7-2,-,-,TRBJ1-5,TGTGCCAGCAGCGCCTCCGGGATAGGTGGCAATCAGCCCCAGCATTTT,CASSASGIGGNQPQHF
TRBV27,TRBD1,-,TRBJ1-5,TGTGCCAGCAGCCGAGCACAGGGGATCAATCAGCCCCAGCATTTT,CASSRAQGINQPQHF
TRBV27,-,-,TRBJ2-6,TGTGCCAGCAGTTTGGGACACTCCAGCTCTGGGGCCAACGTCCTGACTTTC,CASSLGHSSSGANVLTF
TRBV9,TRBD1,-,TRBJ1-2,TGTGCCAGCAGCGTATGGGACAGACTTCACTATGGCTACACCTTC,CASSVWDRLHYGYTF
TRBV5-6,TRBD2,medium-sized,TRBJ2-7,TGTGCCAGCAGATCCGGGACTAGCCCATACGAGCAGTACTTC,CASRSGTSPYEQYF
TRBV4-1,-,-,TRBJ1-1,TGCGCCAGCAGCCAAGTTCAGAATCCTGAAGCTTTCTTT,CASSQVQNPEAFF
TRBV27,-,-,TRBJ1-1,TGTGCCAGCAGTGTCAGGGGTTTCAACACTGAAGCTTTCTTT,CASSVRGFNTEAFF
TRBV30,-,-,TRBJ2-1,TGTGCCTGGAGTGCCGGGACAAGCTACAATGAGCAGTTCTTC,CAWSAGTSYNEQFF
TRBV1,-,-,TRBJ1-5,TGCACCAGCAGCCAGGGGACAGGGTACGCTCAGCCCCAGCATTTT,CTSSQGTGYAQPQHF
TRBV6-1,-,once,TRBJ2-6,TGTGCCAGCAGTGAAGGGCTAGATTTAGGGGCCAACGTCCTGACTTTC,CASSEGLDLGANVLTF
TRBV6-6,-,-,TRBJ2-7,TGTGCCAGCAGTTCAGAGACAGTAAGCTACGAGCAGTACTTC,CASSSETVSYEQYF
TRBV11-2,-,-,TRBJ2-7,TGTGCCAGCAGCTTTAGGCGGGACCCCTACGAGCAGTACTTC,CASSFRRDPYEQYF
TRBV2,TRBD1,few,TRBJ2-1,TGTGCCAGCAACGGACAGGAAGTCAATGAGCAGTTCTTC,CASNGQEVNEQFF
TRBV12-2,-,-,TRBJ1-1,TGTGCAAGTCGCTTAGTGGACAGGGGGCTTGTTGTGAACACTGAAGCTTTCTTT,CASRLVDRGLVVNTEAFF
TRBV2,-,few,TRBJ1-3,TGTGCCAGCAGTGCAGGGTTTGGAAACACCATATATTTT,CASSAGFGNTIYF
TRBV6-4,-,-,TRBJ2-3,TGTGCCAGCAGTGGTAGTGGGGGGGCCACAGATACGCAGTATTTT,CASSGSGGATDTQYF
TRBV7-6,-,-,TRBJ1-1,TGTGCCAGCAGCTTACAGCAGGCACCAAACACTGAAGCTTTCTTT,CASSLQQAPNTEAFF
TRBV5-4,-,-,TRBJ1-6,TGTGCCAGCAGCCGGGACATACCGAGCTCCTATAATTCACCCCTCCACTTT,CASSRDIPSSYNSPLHF
TRBV10-3,-,-,TRBJ2-1,TGTGCCATCAGCCGGTGGAATGAGCAGTTCTTC,CAISRWNEQFF
TRBV6-5,-,-,TRBJ2-7,TGTGCCAGCTCTAAGTATTACGAGCAGTACTTC,CASSKYYEQYF
TRBV30,TRBD2,-,TRBJ2-2,TGTGCCTGGAGTGGAGGGGCGGGAGGAAACACCGGGGAGCTGTTTTTT,CAWSGGAGGNTGELFF